This T cell receptor beta chain was recovered during a study of control samples from healthy donors and cancer patients. Produced via immunoSEQ multiplex PCR; TCRdb's table is partial and in-frame only. The sample shows 95,000 to 150,000 clones, 90% to 95% of them seen only once. From germline, CDR1 is MDHEN and CDR2 SYDVKM. This CDR3 is built from 14 residues. V shed 5 bases and J shed 7 bases, with 18 bases lying between them. The receptor was derived from a woman aged 18-30 years in good health. Sequenced material: blood. V gene TRBV28 combines with J gene TRBJ2-7, with D tentatively TRBD1 or TRBD2 (5 bases each). DNA of the CDR3: TGTGCCAGCAGTCTCGCAGGGAATTCGGGGGAGCAGTACTTC. It is translated as CASSLAGNSGEQYF.